This T cell receptor beta chain emerged from a study of OX40 agonist ivuxolimab in advanced cancers. Study summary: A diagnosis of hepatocellular carcinoma, melanoma, renal cell or head and neck cancer was present in dose-escalation patients.

Trimming shortened V by 1 base and J by 4 bases, and 14 bases separated the two germline ends. The CDR3 totals 15 residues. Germline lookup yields CDR1 SGHNT and CDR2 YYREEE (reference sequence). Sequencing used immunoSEQ multiplex PCR; TCRdb keeps in-frame clones, though not all of them. This sample has 75,000 to 85,000 clones, with 80% to 90% found just once. Study conclusions and caveats: No antigen was identified for the clonally expanded peripheral T cells.

As concerns this clone: Its antigen is as yet unknown.

This receptor was identified in an adult with an advanced solid tumor such as melanoma, head and neck, liver or kidney cancer. The sequencing used CD4+ or CD8+ T cells sorted from blood, collected in a trial of the OX40 agonist ivuxolimab. The chain couples TRBV5-4 to TRBJ2-5, with a weak D call TRBD2 (6 bases). CDR3 protein: CASSLRTGAAETQYF. The CDR3 nucleotides read TGTGCCAGCAGCTTGAGAACGGGAGCGGCAGAGACCCAGTACTTC.